These 19 T cell receptor beta chains originate from one sample sequenced in a study of blood T cells in healthy people across ages. PCR was performed a second time for roughly 6 to 12 cycles using a sample-barcoded 5' primer and a J-beta primer mix. TCRdb reprocessed the 5' RACE reads via MiXCR and lists one record per CDR3 protein. Of about 1.8 million distinct CDR3 sequences listed, approximately 50% are singletons. The material sequenced was blood. All receptors derive from a woman between 35 and 50 years old in good health.

The rearrangement links TRBV6-2 or TRBV6-3 to TRBJ2-3; 11 bases align to TRBD2. After removal of 10 bases from V and 6 bases from J, the junction contained 12 bases not matched to a gene. Germline values: CDR1 MNHEY, CDR2 SVGEGT. The CDR3 runs 15 residues. CDR3 in DNA: TGTGCCACCCGACTAGCGGGGTCACCTGGGGATACGCAGTATTTT. This encodes CATRLAGSPGDTQYF.

This clonotype showed up just a few times. The gene calls are TRBV29-1 and TRBJ2-3; 8 positions match TRBD2. V shed 3 bases, J shed 13 bases, and the junction held 12 bases outside the gene matches. The CDR3 length is 13 residues. Per germline, CDR1 SQVTM and CDR2 ANQGSEA. CDR3 sequence (DNA): TGCAGCGTTGACGGACCGAACATACTAGCGGAGTATTTT. It codes for CSVDGPNILAEYF.

The rearrangement joins TRBV7-8 to TRBJ1-2; D not resolved. The V and J ends lost 5 bases and 0 bases respectively, with 16 bases between them. Germline loops: CDR1 SGHVS, CDR2 FQNEAQ. This CDR3 has 16 amino acids. The CDR3 here is CASSPDHQRTNYGYTF. DNA for the CDR3: TGTGCCAGCAGCCCTGACCACCAGAGAACTAACTATGGCTACACCTTC.

The chain couples TRBV20-1 to TRBJ2-4; tentative D call: TRBD1 (7 bases). Germline CDR1 is DFQATT and CDR2 is SNEGSKA (reference sequence). The V end lost 3 bases, the J end lost 13 bases, and 22 bases lay between the germline ends. The CDR3 extends over 14 amino acids. CDR3 residues: CSASLTGAGYGQYF. As DNA, the CDR3 is TGCAGTGCTAGTTTAACAGGGGCGGGATACGGGCAGTACTTC.

The J gene is TRBJ2-7, the V gene TRBV20-1; unclear D gene. Trimming stripped 2 bases from V and 12 bases from J, with 14 bases between. The CDR3 consists of 11 residues. Germline loops: CDR1 DFQATT, CDR2 SNEGSKA (reference sequence). The CDR3 region has the DNA TGCAGTGCTAGACAGGAAGAGACCCGGTACTTC. It yields the protein CSARQEETRYF.

V gene TRBV7-2 combines with J gene TRBJ2-7; D ambiguous. Trimming took off 0 bases at V and 4 bases at J, with 10 bases between the two ends. Germline V gene data show CDR1 as SGHTA and CDR2 as FQGNSA. The CDR3 is 14 residues long. CDR3 loop: CASSLAVLRYEQYF. In DNA, the CDR3 is TGTGCCAGCAGCTTAGCCGTCTTGAGGTACGAGCAGTACTTC. Together with reference TRBV7-2 and TRBJ2-7, the CDR3 gives the full variable domain: GAGVSQSPSNKVTEKGKDVELRCDPISGHTALYWYRQSLGQGLEFLIYFQGNSAPDKSGLPSDRFSAERTGGSVSTLTIQRTQQEDSAVYLCASSLAVLRYEQYFGPGTRLTVT.

A few counts support this clonotype. The rearrangement joins TRBV20-1 to TRBJ2-3, with a weak D call TRBD1 (5 bases). Trimming took 2 bases from V and 6 from J, leaving 12 bases between them. The CDR3 totals 13 residues. The germline gives CDR1 DFQATT, CDR2 SNEGSKA (reference sequence). This CDR3 reads CSARPDSRDTQYF. The DNA for the CDR3 is TGCAGTGCTAGACCCGACAGTAGGGATACGCAGTATTTT.

The chain joins TRBV4-3 to TRBJ2-3; TRBD2 aligns across 9 bases. V shed 0 bases, J shed 10 bases, and the junction held 5 bases outside the gene matches. Looked up from germline, CDR1 is LGHNA and CDR2 is YSLEER. There are 14 residues in the CDR3. As DNA, the CDR3 is TGCGCCAGCAGCCAAGACGGCCGGACTAGCGCGCAGTATTTT. Translating gives CASSQDGRTSAQYF.

This chain links TRBV6-2 or TRBV6-3 with TRBJ2-5; 9 bases agree with TRBD2. The CDR3 totals 15 residues. The junction had 9 bases not matched to a gene; V was cut back by 5 bases and J by 5 bases. CDR1 and CDR2 from the germline V gene are MNHEY and SVGEGT. This CDR3 is CASSTGTSLGETQYF. DNA for the CDR3: TGTGCCAGCAGTACCGGGACTAGCTTGGGCGAGACCCAGTACTTC.

The gene calls are TRBV2 and TRBJ1-5; D uncertain. Trimming removed 8 bases from V and 3 bases from J, with 8 bases in between. The CDR3 sequence is 12 residues long. Germline CDR1 reads SNHLY; CDR2 reads FYNNEI. This chain's CDR3 is CASPWDNQPQHF. CDR3 nucleotide sequence: TGTGCCAGCCCGTGGGACAATCAGCCCCAGCATTTT.

This clonotype was seen more than once but under ten times. The rearrangement links TRBV7-9 to TRBJ2-3, with 13 bases aligning to TRBD2. The J segment lost 0 bases and the V segment lost 6 bases, leaving 6 bases of the junction unmatched. Germline CDR1 is SEHNR and CDR2 is FQNEAQ (reference sequence). CDR3 length equals 17 residues. Written as DNA, the CDR3 is TGTGCCAGCAGTTCGACTAGCGGGGGGTTAAGCACAGATACGCAGTATTTT. It specifies CASSSTSGGLSTDTQYF.

The chain is built from TRBV20-1 and TRBJ2-3; 9 positions agree with TRBD2. There are 15 residues in the CDR3. Germline V gene lookup returns CDR1 DFQATT and CDR2 SNEGSKA (reference sequence). The CDR3 DNA follows: TGCAGCGCTCCCGGTAGCGGGGGCAACACAGATACGCAGTATTTT. This codes for CSAPGSGGNTDTQYF.

The chain links TRBV7-2 to TRBJ1-2, with a possible D match to TRBD1 (5 bases). The CDR3 contains 14 residues. V was cut by 5 bases and J by 6 bases, with 16 bases left in between. The germline V gene has CDR1 SGHTA and CDR2 FQGNSA. The CDR3 is CASSPDGAGHGYTF. CDR3 in DNA: TGTGCCAGCAGCCCCGACGGGGCTGGCCATGGCTACACCTTC.

The J gene is TRBJ1-5, the V gene TRBV4-3; D not resolved. CDR1 and CDR2 (germline): LGHNA, YSLEER. The CDR3 is 17 residues long. V lost 0 bases, J lost 2 bases, and 14 bases lay in between. DNA of the CDR3: TGCGCCAGCAGCCAAGACGCGGGTAGGGCTGGCAATCAGCCCCAGCATTTT. This gives the protein CASSQDAGRAGNQPQHF.

This chain joins TRBV24-1 and TRBJ1-4; 8 bases are a match to TRBD1. Germline CDR1 reads KGHDR; CDR2 reads SFDVKD. This CDR3 is built from 16 residues. V lost 3 bases, J lost 7 bases, and 9 bases stayed unmatched. The DNA of the CDR3 is TGTGCCACCAGTGATACCGCCAGCGACAGGGGTGAAAAACTGTTTTTT. Its protein product is CATSDTASDRGEKLFF.

The sample holds a few counts of this clonotype. V is TRBV27 and J is TRBJ2-1, with D possibly TRBD2 on 7 matching bases. Trimming stripped 2 bases from V and 5 bases from J, with 13 bases between. CDR3 length: 15 residues. Germline CDR1 and CDR2: MNHEY and SMNVEV (reference sequence). Here the CDR3 DNA reads TGTGCCAGCAGTTTAATCGGCGGGGGCCACAATGAGCAGTTCTTC. Its protein is CASSLIGGGHNEQFF.

This chain joins TRBV6-2 or TRBV6-3 and TRBJ2-5; D is possibly TRBD1 (6 bases). The J call could be wrong; TRBJ2-7 is a better fit for the DNA end. The CDR3 runs 15 residues. CDR1 and CDR2 from the germline V gene are MNHEY and SVGEGT. Here the CDR3 DNA reads TGTGCCAGCATAAAAGGGGTGGACAGTCAATACGAGCAGTACTTC. This encodes CASIKGVDSQYEQYF.

The J gene is TRBJ2-1, the V gene TRBV29-1; perhaps TRBD2 as D (5 bases). Germline V CDR1 and CDR2: SQVTM, ANQGSEA. The CDR3 consists of 15 residues. V was pared by 0 bases and J by 2 bases, with 11 bases between. CDR3 in DNA: TGCAGCGTTGAAGACGGCCGAGGGACCTACAATGAGCAGTTCTTC. The encoded protein is CSVEDGRGTYNEQFF.

V gene TRBV27 combines with J gene TRBJ2-5, with D perhaps matching TRBD1 (6 bases). The CDR3 runs 15 residues. V lost 7 bases to trimming and J lost 1 base, with 16 bases between them. From germline, CDR1 is MNHEY and CDR2 SMNVEV (reference sequence). CDR3 in DNA: TGTGCCAGCACCCCAATCCGGGACACCCAAGAGACCCAGTACTTC. As protein: CASTPIRDTQETQYF.